This T cell receptor (beta chain) emerged from a study of cytomegalovirus exposure and HLA in healthy donors (dated by TCRdb to about 2017). Regarding the study in general: A later analysis indicated that the 90 to 150 validation repertoires were generated on the platform also employed for the roughly 650 repertoires of the first cohort. The study aimed to test whether signatures of past pathogen exposure could be identified by cataloging public T cell receptors. A separate validation cohort of 100 to 150 different subjects was used in addition to the 666-subject first cohort. To predict cytomegalovirus infection status, the study combined high-throughput TCR immunosequencing, statistical association of individual TCRs with disease status, and machine learning. Broad study findings and their caveats: A later analysis found that TCRs clustered in the first cohort also tended to co-occur in the 120 validation repertoires, with approximately 95% of cluster scores above 0. In the study, about 150 TCR beta chains were listed as associated with cytomegalovirus. While some public TCRs were present in many individuals, most TCR sequences turned up only very rarely across donors. In vitro tests confirmed that a few of the cytomegalovirus-associated TCR beta chains recognize cytomegalovirus antigens. The validation cohort had no HLA typing available for a later analysis, so co-occurrence within that cohort was assessed over all 130 or so repertoires. The authors suggested that the approach could potentially be generalized to other disease states and immunological phenotypes. In both the original and validation cohorts, the classifier was reported to diagnose cytomegalovirus status with high specificity and sensitivity.

Libraries were made using the immunoSEQ multiplex PCR assay. Per the authors' processing: A statistical classification framework was built to diagnose cytomegalovirus status from the catalog of TCR beta chain sequences. TCRdb took this table from immuneACCESS and kept in-frame rearrangements with V and J called. Such tables lack part of the clones; where checked against another copy, unresolved V genes explain under half of the gap, and the rest is unexplained. V and J calls plus clone size are reproduced from that table; the DNA served to infer D and trimming. This sample holds 80,000 to 100,000 clones; about 90% were observed only once. Of the sample, about 5.7% falls within the top ten clones. Sequences SGHNT (CDR1) and YYREEE (CDR2) are obtained from the germline V gene (reference sequence). The V and J ends are trimmed by 0 bases and 3 bases, leaving 6 bases between them. The CDR3 goes from the cysteine to the phenylalanine over 13 residues. Of the read, only the CDR3 DNA is kept; its 39 bases are in frame from base 1.

Separate from the roughly 700-subject first cohort, the validation cohort of about 120 subjects was the group to which the donors belonged. As concerns this clone: Which antigen it targets is not known. The record has no base qualities; no much larger clone is one base away.

Recombination connected TRBV5-4 to TRBJ1-1; confidence is insufficient to name the D gene. The sequence was collected from a man between 18 and 29 years old in good health and CMV-seropositive. The material sequenced was PBMCs. The CDR3 loop reads CASSLAGYTEAFF. The nucleotide sequence is TGTGCCAGCAGCTTGGCGGGGTACACTGAAGCTTTCTTT.